This section outlines one T cell receptor beta chain sequence together with its context. Per the authors' pipeline: The assay estimated nucleated cells by amplifying reference gene primers. Assay: immunoSEQ multiplex PCR; the TCRdb copy retains only in-frame clones and omits some. Clone size and V and J calls were adopted from that table, with D and trimming inferred from the DNA. Among some 110,000 clones, around 84% were seen once, and the ten largest hold 26%. The sample belongs to a study of blood T cell repertoires in COVID-19. Background on the study: PBMCs, B-cell-depleted T cells, or T cells were the source of the cDNA or gDNA that made up the material.

CDR3 length equals 15 residues. CDR1 and CDR2 (germline): SGHNT, YYREEE (reference sequence). Deletions cut 1 base from V and 1 base from J, with 11 bases between. The sequencing sample was made of peripheral blood. V is TRBV5-4 and J is TRBJ2-5; TRBD1 is a possible D gene (6 bases). The TCR sequence derives from a man aged 55 to 69 with acute or convalescent COVID-19. The CDR3 protein is CASSLPGQFQETQYF. The CDR3 coding sequence is TGTGCCAGCAGCTTGCCAGGACAGTTCCAAGAGACCCAGTACTTC.